The text below deals with one T cell receptor (beta chain). The data are from a study of OX40 agonist ivuxolimab in advanced cancers. For the study at large: Anti-PD-1, anti-PD-L1 or anti-CTLA-4 therapy given earlier was allowed, and 40% had some.

Assay: immunoSEQ multiplex PCR; the TCRdb copy retains only in-frame clones and omits some. Here the sample spans about 50,000 clones, around four fifths being singletons. Germline CDR1 SGHTA, CDR2 FQGNSA. With V trimmed by 2 bases and J by 5 bases, 4 bases remained unmatched. The CDR3 is 14 amino acids. This TCR was sampled from an adult with an advanced solid tumor such as melanoma, head and neck, liver or kidney cancer. The sequences come from CD4+ or CD8+ T cells sorted from blood, collected in a trial of the OX40 agonist ivuxolimab. The chain uses TRBV7-2 and TRBJ2-7; 9 bases fit TRBD1. The CDR3 DNA reads as TGTGCCAGCAGCTTACCGGGACAGGGAGACGAGCAGTACTTC. Amino acids: CASSLPGQGDEQYF.